The 25 T cell receptor beta chains reported below all come from one sample, sequenced in a study of T-cell memory formation after mild COVID-19. Using its own MiXCR run on the 5' RACE reads, TCRdb lists one record per CDR3 protein. Here the sample spans 35,000 to 55,000 distinct CDR3 sequences, 8% to 10% being singletons. The specimen was PBMCs or a T cell subset sorted from them (not recorded which). Receptors originate from an adult woman who had mild COVID-19 (a few samples of this study predate the infection). Cell type and time point are not known.

At least ten counts were recorded for this clonotype. The chain is built from TRBV30 and TRBJ2-7; a weak D match, TRBD1 (6 bases). The ends were cut back, 1 base at V and 3 bases at J, with 13 bases in the middle. The V gene's germline CDR1 is GTSNPN and CDR2 SVGIG (reference sequence). The CDR3 totals 14 residues. CDR3 sequence: CAWSERSGDYEQYF. DNA of the CDR3: TGTGCCTGGAGTGAGCGCTCAGGGGACTACGAGCAGTACTTC.

The V and J genes are TRBV11-2 and TRBJ1-1, with 8 bases matching TRBD1. The CDR3 has 15 residues. Germline loops: CDR1 SGHAT, CDR2 FQNNGV. V lost 6 bases to trimming and J lost 5 bases; unmatched junction nucleotides: 11. In DNA form, the CDR3 reads TGTGCCAGCAGGGGACAGGCTAAGTTCAGGACTGAAGCTTTCTTT. This gives the protein CASRGQAKFRTEAFF. Variable domain in full (rest from reference TRBV11-2 and TRBJ1-1): EAGVAQSPRYKIIEKRQSVAFWCNPISGHATLYWYQQILGQGPKLLIQFQNNGVVDDSQLPKDRFSAERLKGVDSTLKIQPAKLEDSAVYLCASRGQAKFRTEAFFGQGTRLTVV.

This clonotype was recorded many times. The CDR3, as DNA: TGCAGTGTTGTGCTAGGGGGCACAGATACGCAGTATTTT. Translating gives CSVVLGGTDTQYF. The chain employs TRBV20-1 and TRBJ2-3, with D possibly being TRBD1 (5 bases). V was shortened by 7 bases and J by 1 base, with 12 bases between the two germline ends. CDR3 length: 13 residues. Germline V gene sequence: CDR1 DFQATT, CDR2 SNEGSKA (reference sequence).

This clonotype has a handful of counts. The chain combines TRBV9 with TRBJ2-2, with D perhaps matching TRBD1 (5 bases). This CDR3 is 17 amino acids long. Looked up from germline, CDR1 is SGDLS and CDR2 is YYNGEE. The V end was cut by 1 base, the J end by 4 bases, with 17 bases between. DNA for the CDR3: TGTGCCAGCAGCGTATTGGGGCAGGGCGGATTCACCGGGGAGCTGTTTTTT. This sequence encodes CASSVLGQGGFTGELFF.

The gene calls are TRBV2 and TRBJ2-2; D is undetermined. The germline V gene has CDR1 SNHLY and CDR2 FYNNEI. V lost 7 bases and J 6 bases, leaving 9 bases between the germline ends. The CDR3 is made up of 12 amino acids. CDR3 sequence (DNA): TGTGCCAGCACCGGACGGGCCGGGGAGCTGTTTTTT. Amino acids: CASTGRAGELFF.

This clonotype was detected many times. The chain employs TRBV9 and TRBJ2-7; D ambiguous. Germline CDR1 reads SGDLS; CDR2 reads YYNGEE. This CDR3 is built from 14 residues. V lost 0 bases and J lost 6, with 13 bases in between. The CDR3 DNA is TGTGCCAGCAGCGTAGACGCCACCCTCGGCGAGCAGTACTTC. This sequence encodes CASSVDATLGEQYF.

The table lists this clonotype with a few counts. The chain joins TRBV15 to TRBJ2-5, with 8 bases that match TRBD2. V lost 2 bases to trimming and J lost 5 bases; unmatched junction nucleotides: 10. This CDR3 has 16 amino acids. Germline V lookup: CDR1 LNHNV, CDR2 YYDKDF (reference sequence). CDR3 coding DNA: TGTGCCACCAGCAGATCAAGCGGGAGTGGTCAGGAGACCCAGTACTTC. Protein product: CATSRSSGSGQETQYF.

This clonotype was seen only a few times. V is TRBV5-1 and J is TRBJ1-2; TRBD1 agrees at 8 bases. Germline-derived CDR1 and CDR2 are SGHRS and YFSETQ. The CDR3 is made up of 14 amino acids. Trimming removed 1 base from V and 7 bases from J; junction bases left unmatched: 6. The CDR3 is CASSLTQQGAGYTF. CDR3 nucleotide sequence: TGCGCCAGCAGCTTGACCCAGCAGGGGGCTGGCTACACCTTC.

This clonotype appeared many times. This chain connects TRBV12-3 or TRBV12-4 to TRBJ2-1; D uncertain. V lost 2 bases and J 3 bases, leaving 5 bases between the germline ends. This CDR3 contains 13 residues. In DNA, the CDR3 is TGTGCCAGCAGTTTAAGGGTCTACAATGAGCAGTTCTTC. Its protein product is CASSLRVYNEQFF.

This clonotype was seen a few times. V is TRBV29-1 and J is TRBJ2-7; TRBD1 might be the D (5 bases). Germline V gene lookup returns CDR1 SQVTM and CDR2 ANQGSEA. This CDR3 region has 14 residues. The ends were cut back, 4 bases at V and 0 bases at J, with 13 bases in the middle. In DNA, the CDR3 is TGCAGCGTTGTAAACAGGTTCAGCTCCTACGAGCAGTACTTC. Protein sequence: CSVVNRFSSYEQYF.

This clonotype occurred many times. The chain employs TRBV11-3 and TRBJ2-1, with TRBD2 matching 12 bases. This CDR3 spans 17 amino acids. Germline lookup yields CDR1 SGHNT and CDR2 YENEEA. V lost 5 bases, J lost 0 bases, and 5 bases stayed unmatched. The CDR3 is CASSRGLAGTSYNEQFF. The CDR3 region has the DNA TGTGCCAGCAGCCGCGGACTAGCGGGGACCTCCTACAATGAGCAGTTCTTC. The whole variable domain, remainder taken from reference TRBV11-3 and TRBJ2-1, is EAGVVQSPRYKIIEKKQPVAFWCNPISGHNTLYWYLQNLGQGPELLIRYENEEAVDDSQLPKDRFSAERLKGVDSTLKIQPAELGDSAVYLCASSRGLAGTSYNEQFFGPGTRLTVL.

V gene TRBV3-1 combines with J gene TRBJ1-5; perhaps TRBD1 as D (5 bases). Germline V gives CDR1 LGHDT, CDR2 YNNKEL (reference sequence). The CDR3 extends over 19 amino acids. V shed 0 bases and J shed 2 bases, with 20 bases lying between them. CDR3 in amino acids: CASSQDRPGRIGRNQPQHF. DNA for the CDR3: TGTGCCAGCAGCCAAGATCGCCCGGGGCGAATTGGGCGCAATCAGCCCCAGCATTTT.

There are many counts of this clonotype. The junction does not match germline at one end; this may be a read error. The rearrangement joins TRBV7-6 to TRBJ2-7; D uncertain. This CDR3 contains 13 residues. The germline CDR1 and CDR2 sequences are SGHVS and FNYEAQ. The CDR3 DNA follows: TGTGCCAGCAGTTTAGACACCCCCTACGAGCAGTACTTC. Translating it yields CASSLDTPYEQYF.

This clonotype was counted only a few times. The rearrangement uses TRBV24-1 and TRBJ2-1, with no clear D. From germline, CDR1 is KGHDR and CDR2 SFDVKD. This CDR3 region has 15 residues. Trimming removed 0 bases from V and 10 bases from J, with 15 bases in between. The DNA of the CDR3 is TGTGCCACCAGTGATTTGGACCGCGACACACCCGAGCAGTTCTTC. It specifies CATSDLDRDTPEQFF.

The chain combines TRBV2 with TRBJ2-3; either TRBD1 or TRBD2 may supply D (5 bases each). With 8 bases removed from V and 4 bases from J, the gap between germline ends came to 16 bases. This CDR3 comprises 14 residues. Germline-derived CDR1 and CDR2 are SNHLY and FYNNEI. The CDR3 sequence: CASHKLPGPDTQYF. CDR3 coding DNA: TGTGCCAGCCACAAACTACCGGGGCCAGATACGCAGTATTTT.

This clonotype was observed at least ten times. V and J are TRBV24-1 and TRBJ2-1; TRBD2 aligns across 10 bases. CDR1 is KGHDR and CDR2 is SFDVKD in the germline V gene. V gave up 6 bases and J gave up 7 bases; unmatched junction bases: 8. The CDR3 spans 15 residues. CDR3 sequence: CATSPSGRAKNEQFF. The CDR3 DNA follows: TGTGCCACCAGTCCCAGCGGGAGGGCCAAAAATGAGCAGTTCTTC.

This clonotype came up a few times. V usage is TRBV11-2 and J usage is TRBJ1-1; 7 positions agree with TRBD1. In germline, CDR1 is SGHAT, CDR2 FQNNGV. The J segment lost 0 bases and the V segment lost 3 bases, leaving 1 base of the junction unmatched. The CDR3 covers 14 residues. CDR3 coding DNA: TGTGCCAGCAGCTTGGGGACAGTGAACACTGAAGCTTTCTTT. Its protein is CASSLGTVNTEAFF.

This clonotype was picked up a small number of times. CDR3 sequence: CASSSESYYEQYF. The CDR3 DNA sequence: TGTGCCAGCAGTAGCGAAAGTTACTACGAGCAGTACTTC. The chain couples TRBV6-2 or TRBV6-3 to TRBJ2-7; the D is unclear. Per the germline V gene, CDR1 is MNHEY and CDR2 is SVGEGT. The ends were cut back, 5 bases at V and 3 bases at J, with 11 bases in the middle. The CDR3 is made up of 13 amino acids.

V usage is TRBV4-2 and J usage is TRBJ2-5; no definite D call. V was cut by 6 bases and J by 1 base, with 9 bases left in between. Germline V lookup: CDR1 LGHNA, CDR2 YNFKEQ. The CDR3 is made up of 13 amino acids. The CDR3 DNA sequence: TGTGCCAGCAGAAGGGATGTCCAAGAGACCCAGTACTTC. As protein: CASRRDVQETQYF.

The chain uses TRBV4-1 and TRBJ1-3; D remains ambiguous. Looked up from germline, CDR1 is MGHRA and CDR2 is YSYEKL. V lost 0 bases and J 0 bases, leaving 9 bases between the germline ends. The CDR3 consists of 16 residues. The CDR3 sequence is CASSQEEGFSGNTIYF. CDR3 DNA sequence: TGCGCCAGCAGCCAAGAAGAAGGTTTCTCTGGAAACACCATATATTTT.

This sequence joins TRBV3-1 and TRBJ1-4; tentative D call: TRBD1 (6 bases). V lost 2 bases, J lost 7 bases, and 8 bases lay in between. The CDR3 spans 13 residues. CDR1 is LGHDT, CDR2 YNNKEL, per germline (reference sequence). The CDR3 region is CASSQQGIEKLFF. The CDR3 DNA follows: TGTGCCAGCAGCCAACAGGGGATTGAAAAACTGTTTTTT.

This clonotype was seen many times. DNA of the CDR3: TGTGCCAGCAGTTTTTTGCGGGGGAGCACAGATACGCAGTATTTT. This gives the protein CASSFLRGSTDTQYF. The chain joins TRBV12-3 or TRBV12-4 to TRBJ2-3; 7 bases are a match to TRBD2. V shed 3 bases, J shed 0 bases, and the junction held 3 bases outside the gene matches. This CDR3 has 15 residues.

The rearrangement links TRBV9 to TRBJ1-2; D is undetermined. The CDR3 covers 15 residues. V lost 2 bases to trimming and J lost 7 bases, with 18 bases between them. Per germline, CDR1 SGDLS and CDR2 YYNGEE. In DNA form, the CDR3 reads TGTGCCAGCAGCGTGAGGGCCAGTGAAGGCGGTGGCTACACCTTC. Encoded protein: CASSVRASEGGGYTF. Full variable domain (remainder filled in from reference TRBV9 and TRBJ1-2): DSGVTQTPKHLITATGQRVTLRCSPRSGDLSVYWYQQSLDQGLQFLIQYYNGEERAKGNILERFSAQQFPDLHSELNLSSLELGDSALYFCASSVRASEGGGYTFGSGTRLTVV.

V and J are TRBV6-1 and TRBJ2-2; possible D gene TRBD1, 6 bases. The CDR3 is 14 residues long. Germline V CDR1 and CDR2: MNHNS, SASEGT. Trimming took 7 bases from V and 2 from J, leaving 11 bases between them. In DNA form, the CDR3 reads TGTGCCAGCATCAGGGGAACCAACACCGGGGAGCTGTTTTTT. Its protein is CASIRGTNTGELFF.

This clonotype appeared a few times. The chain carries TRBV29-1 and TRBJ2-1; a weak D match, TRBD1 (5 bases). The CDR3 consists of 14 residues. The V gene's germline CDR1 is SQVTM and CDR2 ANQGSEA. V dropped 3 bases and J dropped 9 bases, with 18 bases sitting between them. The CDR3 DNA follows: TGCAGCGTTGAGGGCAGAGTCCGTACAGGTGAGCAGTTCTTC. This translates into CSVEGRVRTGEQFF.